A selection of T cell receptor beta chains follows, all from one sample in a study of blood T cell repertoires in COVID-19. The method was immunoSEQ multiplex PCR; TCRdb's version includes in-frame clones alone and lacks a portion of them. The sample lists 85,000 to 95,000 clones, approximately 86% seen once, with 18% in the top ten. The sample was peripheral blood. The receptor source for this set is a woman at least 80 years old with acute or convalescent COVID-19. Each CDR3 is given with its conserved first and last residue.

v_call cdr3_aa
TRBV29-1 CSVGAANLYGYTF
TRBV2 CASSVQGLNYGYTF
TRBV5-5 CASSLVPGGTEAFF
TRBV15 CATSREKTGLNEQFF
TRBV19 CASRTSGGSYNEQFF
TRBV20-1 CSASRQGGNTEAFF
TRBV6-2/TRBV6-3 CASSYSKALGAYSNQPQHF
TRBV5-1 CASSLTEFYGYTF
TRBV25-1 CASSEEARGGERETQYF
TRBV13 CASSSRAEWGNSNQPQHF
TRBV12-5 CASGSVRGRLDGYTF
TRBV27 CASSRQIFTYEQYF
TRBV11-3 CASSLMAGGGTGELFF
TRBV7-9 CASTRGSGQYNSPLHF
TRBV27 CASSVTGSSYEQYF
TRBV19 CASNPGLAGVTGELFF
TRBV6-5 CASGALGSNQPQHF
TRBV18 CASSTGLAGYNEQFF
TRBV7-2 CASSFYSGGAFEQFF
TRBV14 CASSQDTGTFRGYTF
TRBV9 CASSASGTGWNTIYF
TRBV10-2 CASRDSEKLFF
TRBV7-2 CASSYRGAVFEQFF
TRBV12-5 CASGSDRAPDNEQFF
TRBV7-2 CASSSDSGTLAFF
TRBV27 CASSSVLAGGHGTDTQYF
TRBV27 CASSLGTGIDTQYF
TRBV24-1 CATSDSYGYTF
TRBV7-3 CASSSTGLTEAFF
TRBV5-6 CASSSGQSVEAFF
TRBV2 CASSVQQGAVSYGYTF
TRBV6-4 CASSDTASGGLPPFF
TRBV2 CASSRGPPSGEQYF
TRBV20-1 CSASRPLGAKNIQYF
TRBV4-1 CASSQEPGGGGAQHF
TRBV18 CASSQTGTGGYEQYF
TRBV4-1 CASSQETGAWNQPQHF
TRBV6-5 CASSQPGQYGYTF
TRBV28 CASSLNRGAGNTEAFF
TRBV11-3 CASSLGDRGSNTEAFF
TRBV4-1 CASSPGPWASGTRTNEQFF
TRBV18 CASSPISSYNEQFF
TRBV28 CAIASLGAAFF
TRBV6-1 CASSEVGTSGFYEQYF
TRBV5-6 CASSGNRVASPLHF
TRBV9 CASSVMGTGSDTEAFF
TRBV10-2 CASDGGVEAFF
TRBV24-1 CATGGSANTGELFF
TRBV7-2 CASSFGRDATNEKLFF
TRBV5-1 CASSPGGNSPLHF
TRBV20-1 CSAIPGDTQYF
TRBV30 CAWRRGLLQETQYF
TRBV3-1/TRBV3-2 CASSQDLNQPQHF
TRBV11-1 CASSFSDRLYNEQFF
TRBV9 CASSADTSSMAGELFF
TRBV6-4 CASSLVAGSYEQYF
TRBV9 CASSARTSGGAIYEQFF